This TCR beta chain comes out of a study of OX40 agonist ivuxolimab in advanced cancers. Study findings and constraints: At 0.1 to 3.0 mg/kg and by week 6, CD4+ and CD8+ T cells in the blood had expanded clonally.

Libraries were prepared by immunoSEQ multiplex PCR; TCRdb keeps only in-frame clonotypes and omits some of them. The repertoire consists of more than 65,000 clones, with about 85% occurring once and the leading ten covering approximately 0.78%. A note on this clone: As yet, its antigen is unknown.

The V gene end was trimmed by 0 bases and the J gene end by 6 bases; junction bases not matched to a gene: 10. This CDR3 is 16 amino acids long. Germline V lookup: CDR1 LNHDA, CDR2 SQIVND (reference sequence). This chain connects TRBV19 to TRBJ1-2; 7 nucleotides align to TRBD1. The clonotype was recovered from an adult with an advanced solid tumor such as melanoma, head and neck, liver or kidney cancer. The sample was CD4+ or CD8+ T cells sorted from blood, taken in a trial of the OX40 agonist ivuxolimab. The CDR3 protein is CASSIDLARGLNGYTF. The CDR3 nucleotides read TGTGCCAGTAGTATAGATCTTGCCAGGGGGTTAAATGGCTACACCTTC.